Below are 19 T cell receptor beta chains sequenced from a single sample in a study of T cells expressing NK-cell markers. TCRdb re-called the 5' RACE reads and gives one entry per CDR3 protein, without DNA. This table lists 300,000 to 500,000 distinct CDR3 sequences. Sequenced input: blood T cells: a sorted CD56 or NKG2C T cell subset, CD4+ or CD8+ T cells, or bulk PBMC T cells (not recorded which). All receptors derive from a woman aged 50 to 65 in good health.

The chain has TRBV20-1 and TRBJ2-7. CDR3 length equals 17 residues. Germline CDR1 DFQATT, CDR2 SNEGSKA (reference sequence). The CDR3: CSARSLAVASSTYEQYF.

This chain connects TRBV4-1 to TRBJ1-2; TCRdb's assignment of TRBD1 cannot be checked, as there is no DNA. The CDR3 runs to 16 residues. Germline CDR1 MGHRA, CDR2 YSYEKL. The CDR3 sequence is CASSPNPQGANYGYTF.

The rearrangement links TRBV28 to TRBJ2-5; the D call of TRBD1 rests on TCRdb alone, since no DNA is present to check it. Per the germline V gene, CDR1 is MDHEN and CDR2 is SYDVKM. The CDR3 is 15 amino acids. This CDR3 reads CASSFPTGKIQTQYF.

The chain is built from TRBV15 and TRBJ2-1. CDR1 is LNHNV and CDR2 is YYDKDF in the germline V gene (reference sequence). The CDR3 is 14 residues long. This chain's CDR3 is CATSIERVVNEQFF.

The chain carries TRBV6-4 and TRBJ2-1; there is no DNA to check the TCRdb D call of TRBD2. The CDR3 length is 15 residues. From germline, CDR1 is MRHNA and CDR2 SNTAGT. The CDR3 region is CASSERASSYNEQFF.

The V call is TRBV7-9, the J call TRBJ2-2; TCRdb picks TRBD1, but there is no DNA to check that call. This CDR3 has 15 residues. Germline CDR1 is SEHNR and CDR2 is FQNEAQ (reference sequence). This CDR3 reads CASTRDRENTGELFF. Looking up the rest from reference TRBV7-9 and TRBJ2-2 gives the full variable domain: DTGVSQNPRHKITKRGQNVTFRCDPISEHNRLYWYRQTLGQGPEFLTYFQNEAQLEKSRLLSDRFSAERPKGSFSTLEIQRTEQGDSAMYLCASTRDRENTGELFFGEGSRLTVL.

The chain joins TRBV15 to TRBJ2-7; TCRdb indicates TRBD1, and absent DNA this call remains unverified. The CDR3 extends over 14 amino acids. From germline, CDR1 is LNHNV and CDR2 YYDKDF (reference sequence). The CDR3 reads CATSPRGSDGEQYF. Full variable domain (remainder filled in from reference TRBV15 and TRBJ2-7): DAMVIQNPRYQVTQFGKPVTLSCSQTLNHNVMYWYQQKSSQAPKLLFHYYDKDFNNEADTPDNFQSRRPNTSFCFLDIRSPGLGDTAMYLCATSPRGSDGEQYFGPGTRLTVT.

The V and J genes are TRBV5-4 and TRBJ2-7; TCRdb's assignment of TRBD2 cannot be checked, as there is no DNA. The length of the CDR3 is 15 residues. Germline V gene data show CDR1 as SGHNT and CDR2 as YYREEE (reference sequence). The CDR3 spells CASSPFDSGRGEQYF.

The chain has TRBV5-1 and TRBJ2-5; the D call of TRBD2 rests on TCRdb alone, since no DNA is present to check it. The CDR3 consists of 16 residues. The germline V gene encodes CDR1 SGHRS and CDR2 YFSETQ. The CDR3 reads CASSPGSLAGQETQYF.

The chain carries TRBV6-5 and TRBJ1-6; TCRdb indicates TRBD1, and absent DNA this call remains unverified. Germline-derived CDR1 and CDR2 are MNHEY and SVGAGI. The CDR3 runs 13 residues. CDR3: CASRGGPWTPLHF.

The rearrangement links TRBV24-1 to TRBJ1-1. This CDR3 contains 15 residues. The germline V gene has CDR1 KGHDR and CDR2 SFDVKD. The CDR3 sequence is CATSDRQGSNTEAFF.

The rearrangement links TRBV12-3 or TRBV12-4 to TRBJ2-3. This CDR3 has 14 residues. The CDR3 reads CASKQAFSTDTQYF.

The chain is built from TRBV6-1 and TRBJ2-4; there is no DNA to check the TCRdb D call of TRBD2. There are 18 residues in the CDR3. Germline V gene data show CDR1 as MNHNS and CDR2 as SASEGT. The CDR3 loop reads CASSEALAGLVVGNIQYF.

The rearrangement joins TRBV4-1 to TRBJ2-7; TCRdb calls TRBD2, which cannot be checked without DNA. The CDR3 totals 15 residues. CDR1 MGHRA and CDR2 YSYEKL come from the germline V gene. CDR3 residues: CASSQARDSHKEQYF.

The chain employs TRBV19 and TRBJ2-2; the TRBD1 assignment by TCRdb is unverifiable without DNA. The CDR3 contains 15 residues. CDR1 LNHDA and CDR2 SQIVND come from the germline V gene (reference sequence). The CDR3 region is CASSIGQGSAGELFF.

CDR3 in amino acids: CASSPLTRGLAENTGELFF. The gene calls are TRBV5-1 and TRBJ2-2; absent DNA, TCRdb's TRBD1 call cannot be checked. The CDR3 has 19 amino acids. The V gene's germline CDR1 is SGHRS and CDR2 YFSETQ.

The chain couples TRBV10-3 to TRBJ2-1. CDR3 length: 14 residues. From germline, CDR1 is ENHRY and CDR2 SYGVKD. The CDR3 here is CAISESIPGYEQFF.

The CDR3 loop reads CSASVSGLNTEAFF. The chain has TRBV29-1 and TRBJ1-1. This CDR3 region has 14 residues. The V gene's germline CDR1 is SQVTM and CDR2 ANQGSEA.

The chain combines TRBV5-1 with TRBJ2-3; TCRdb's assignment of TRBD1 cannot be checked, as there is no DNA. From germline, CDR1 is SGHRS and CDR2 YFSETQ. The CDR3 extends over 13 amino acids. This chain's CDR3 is CASGVGGTDTQYF.